This T cell receptor (beta chain) is from a study of shared clonotypes between healthy human individuals. Study context: Three plates each covered CD4 naive and memory; CD8 naive two, CD8 memory one.

This clone was found once. CD8 cells classed as naive were CD45RO-negative and positively selected for CCR7, excluding terminally differentiated effector memory CD45RA+ cells. Using around 180 ng DNA, tens of thousands of T cell genomes, the sorted-subset replicate PCRs were run. Assay: immunoSEQ multiplex PCR; the TCRdb copy retains only in-frame clones and omits some. The sample yields around 1.9 million clones, around 93% seen once. This TCR was sampled from a man in his late teens or twenties in good health. Some clones in this sample may be carry-over from other donors' samples. Sequenced: naive CD8+ T cells from PBMCs.

In DNA form, the CDR3 reads TGTGCCAGCAGCCCAGGCCCCCCGGGACTAGCGGACTTCGGCAATGAGCAGTTCTTC. Translated, it gives CASSPGPPGLADFGNEQFF. This chain joins TRBV7-3 and TRBJ2-1; TRBD2 matches at 11 bases. Germline loops: CDR1 SGHTA, CDR2 FQGTGA. Losses at the gene ends were 5 bases for V and 6 bases for J; bases not matched to a gene: 18. The CDR3 runs to 19 residues. Looking up the rest from reference TRBV7-3 and TRBJ2-1 gives the full variable domain: GAGVSQTPSNKVTEKGKYVELRCDPISGHTALYWYRQSLGQGPEFLIYFQGTGAADDSGLPNDRFFAVRPEGSVSTLKIQRTERGDSAVYLCASSPGPPGLADFGNEQFFGPGTRLTVL.